This is a list of T cell receptor beta chains from one sample in a study of T cell changes during pregnancy in multiple sclerosis. The method was immunoSEQ multiplex PCR; TCRdb's version includes in-frame clones alone and lacks a portion of them. The table lists 12,000 to 15,000 clones, 90% to 95% of them singletons. Sequences were derived from peripheral blood, sampled in the second trimester of pregnancy. The receptors were gathered from a female donor in good health, enrolled as a control in a pregnancy study. The CDR3 runs from the conserved cysteine through the conserved F or W. D genes are given only for firm matches. Size is omitted from some rows. Given values are once, few, many or a class for expanded clones.

D gene	clone size	V gene	J gene	CDR3 DNA	CDR3 protein
TRBD2	once	TRBV9	TRBJ2-5	TGTGCCAGCAGCGTAGACTCGCCAGGGAGGGGAGGAGAGACCCAGTACTTC	CASSVDSPGRGGETQYF
NA	NA	TRBV7-8	TRBJ2-7	TGTGCCAGCAGCCTCGACACCCTGTACGAGCAGTACTTC	CASSLDTLYEQYF
NA	NA	TRBV2	TRBJ2-2	TGTGCCAGGACAAAGACTAGTATGCCCGGGGAGCTGTTTTTT	CARTKTSMPGELFF
NA	NA	TRBV10-3	TRBJ2-7	TGTGCCATCAGGAAGGGGGAGGGCTACGAGCAGTACTTC	CAIRKGEGYEQYF
NA	NA	TRBV10-3	TRBJ2-1	TGTGCCATCAGTGAGTCTCGGGCGGGGAGCTCCTACAATGAGCAGTTCTTC	CAISESRAGSSYNEQFF
TRBD2	NA	TRBV27	TRBJ2-2	TGTGCCAGCCGTTCACTAGCGCCTATCACCGGGGAGCTGTTTTTT	CASRSLAPITGELFF
NA	NA	TRBV18	TRBJ2-3	TGTGCCAGCTCACCACAGGGGACTGTACTCACAGATACGCAGTATTTT	CASSPQGTVLTDTQYF
TRBD1	NA	TRBV28	TRBJ2-7	TGTGCCAGCAGCCAATACAGGGGGCCAAGCTCCTACGAGCAGTACTTC	CASSQYRGPSSYEQYF
NA	NA	TRBV6-1	TRBJ1-5	TGTGCCAGCAGTTCGGTCTCCAATCAGCCCCAGCATTTT	CASSSVSNQPQHF
NA	NA	TRBV5-6	TRBJ2-2	TGTGCCAGCAGCTTGGGGGCCCCGACTAGACGGGGCGGGGAGCTGTTTTTT	CASSLGAPTRRGGELFF
NA	NA	TRBV14	TRBJ2-7	TGTGCCAGCAGCCAAGATCCCGGACTCCTAATCTACGAGCAGTACTTC	CASSQDPGLLIYEQYF
NA	NA	TRBV7-9	TRBJ2-7	TGTGCCAGCAGCTTAGACACCTACGAGCAGTACTTC	CASSLDTYEQYF
TRBD2	NA	TRBV4-1	TRBJ2-5	TGCGCCAGCAGCCAAGGTCGGCTAGCGGGAGTCAGAGAGACCCAGTACTTC	CASSQGRLAGVRETQYF
NA	NA	TRBV15	TRBJ1-1	TGTGCCACCAGCAGAGCGGGAGGACGAGCAGCTTTCTTT	CATSRAGGRAAFF
TRBD2	NA	TRBV11-3	TRBJ2-3	TGTGCCAGCAGCTTTAACGCGGGAGGGGCTGCAGATACGCAGTATTTT	CASSFNAGGAADTQYF
NA	NA	TRBV6-5	TRBJ2-2	TGTGCCAGCAGTCCACGCTCGGTCACCGGGGAGCTGTTTTTT	CASSPRSVTGELFF
NA	NA	TRBV11-3	TRBJ2-7	TGTGCCAGCTCTTACCCCCGCGTACAGGGGGGGCGTAGGGAGCAGTACTTC	CASSYPRVQGGRREQYF
TRBD1	NA	TRBV6-1	TRBJ1-1	TGTGCGGGGAGAGGGACAGGGAACACTGAAGCTTTCTTT	CAGRGTGNTEAFF
NA	once	TRBV27	TRBJ1-1	TGTGCCAGCAGTTCGAGGGTTAACACTGAAGCTTTCTTT	CASSSRVNTEAFF
TRBD2	NA	TRBV11-2	TRBJ2-3	TGTGCCAGCAGCTTACAGGCGGGGGGGGCTACAGATACGCAGTATTTT	CASSLQAGGATDTQYF
NA	NA	TRBV27	TRBJ2-1	TGTGCCAGCAGTTTAACAGGTCGGTGGTCTTATGAGCAGTTCTTC	CASSLTGRWSYEQFF
NA	once	TRBV7-2	TRBJ2-2	TGTGCCAGCAGACCTTGGGCGGGGTCTACCGGGGAGCTGTTTTTT	CASRPWAGSTGELFF